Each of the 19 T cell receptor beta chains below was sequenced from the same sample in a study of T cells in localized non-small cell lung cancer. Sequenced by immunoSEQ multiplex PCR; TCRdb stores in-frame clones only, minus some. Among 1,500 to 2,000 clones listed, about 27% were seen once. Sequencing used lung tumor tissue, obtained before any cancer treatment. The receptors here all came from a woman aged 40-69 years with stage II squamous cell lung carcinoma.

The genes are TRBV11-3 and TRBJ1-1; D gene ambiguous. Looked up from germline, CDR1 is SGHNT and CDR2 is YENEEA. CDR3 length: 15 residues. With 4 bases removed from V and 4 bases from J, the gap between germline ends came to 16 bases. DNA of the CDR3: TGTGCCAGCAGCTCCCGGGGTCCCCGCGCCACTGAAGCTTTCTTT. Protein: CASSSRGPRATEAFF.

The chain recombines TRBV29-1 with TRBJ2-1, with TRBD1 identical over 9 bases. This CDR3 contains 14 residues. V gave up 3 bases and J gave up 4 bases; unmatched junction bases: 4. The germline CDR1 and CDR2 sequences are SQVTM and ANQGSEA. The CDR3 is CSVDRGQGYNEQFF. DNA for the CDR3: TGCAGCGTTGATAGGGGACAGGGATACAATGAGCAGTTCTTC.

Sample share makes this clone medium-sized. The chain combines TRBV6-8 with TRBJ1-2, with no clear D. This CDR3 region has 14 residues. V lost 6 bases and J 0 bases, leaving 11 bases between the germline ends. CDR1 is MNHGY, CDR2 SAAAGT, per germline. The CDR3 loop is CASRSTDSNYGYTF. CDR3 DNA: TGTGCCAGCAGGTCCACAGATTCTAACTATGGCTACACCTTC.

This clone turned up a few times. CDR3 loop: CASSAQTGTPNEKLFF. The CDR3, as DNA: TGTGCCAGCAGCGCCCAAACCGGGACACCTAATGAAAAACTGTTTTTT. The rearrangement links TRBV9 to TRBJ1-4, with a possible D match to TRBD1 (6 bases). This CDR3 is built from 16 residues. Trimming stripped 3 bases from V and 3 bases from J, with 15 bases between. Germline V gives CDR1 SGDLS, CDR2 YYNGEE.

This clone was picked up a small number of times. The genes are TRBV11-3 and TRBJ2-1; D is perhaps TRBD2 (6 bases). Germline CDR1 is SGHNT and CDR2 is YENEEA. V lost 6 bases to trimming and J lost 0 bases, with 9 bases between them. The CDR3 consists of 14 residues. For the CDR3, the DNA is TGTGCCAGCAGACTAGCCAGCTCCTACAATGAGCAGTTCTTC. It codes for CASRLASSYNEQFF.

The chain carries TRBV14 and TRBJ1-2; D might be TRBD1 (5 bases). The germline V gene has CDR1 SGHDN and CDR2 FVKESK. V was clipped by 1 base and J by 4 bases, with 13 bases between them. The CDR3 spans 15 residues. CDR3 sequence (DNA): TGTGCCAGCAGCCAAGGCGGCAGGGCCCTCTATGGCTACACCTTC. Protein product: CASSQGGRALYGYTF.

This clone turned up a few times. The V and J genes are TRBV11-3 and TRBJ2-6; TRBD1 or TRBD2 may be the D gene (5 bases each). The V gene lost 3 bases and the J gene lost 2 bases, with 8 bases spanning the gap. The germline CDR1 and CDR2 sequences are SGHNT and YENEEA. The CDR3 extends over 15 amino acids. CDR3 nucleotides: TGTGCCAGCAGCTTGGGGCGGGCTGGGGCCAACGTCCTGACTTTC. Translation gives CASSLGRAGANVLTF.

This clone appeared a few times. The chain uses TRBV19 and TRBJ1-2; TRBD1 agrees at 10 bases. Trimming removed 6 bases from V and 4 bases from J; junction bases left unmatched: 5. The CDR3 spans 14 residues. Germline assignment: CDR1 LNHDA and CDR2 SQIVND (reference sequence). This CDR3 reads CASSPDRGVYGYTF. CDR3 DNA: TGTGCCAGTAGCCCGGACAGGGGGGTCTATGGCTACACCTTC.

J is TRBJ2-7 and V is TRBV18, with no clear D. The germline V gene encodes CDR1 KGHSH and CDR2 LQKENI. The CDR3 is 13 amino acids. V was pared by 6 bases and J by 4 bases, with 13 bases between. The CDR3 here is CASSPGARYEQYF. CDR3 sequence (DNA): TGTGCCAGCTCCCCCGGCGCGCGATACGAGCAGTACTTC.

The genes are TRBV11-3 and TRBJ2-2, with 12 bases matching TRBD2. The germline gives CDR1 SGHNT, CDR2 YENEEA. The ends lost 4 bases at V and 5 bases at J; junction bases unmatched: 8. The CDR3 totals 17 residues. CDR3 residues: CASSSLLAGGGTGELFF. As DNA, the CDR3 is TGTGCCAGCAGCTCACTACTAGCGGGAGGAGGGACCGGGGAGCTGTTTTTT.

The CDR3 region has the DNA TGTGCCAGCTGGGGCCCCCACCAAGAGACCCAGTACTTC. Translating gives CASWGPHQETQYF. The chain carries TRBV28 and TRBJ2-5, with D tentatively TRBD1 (5 bases). Trimming removed 8 bases from V and 0 bases from J, with 10 bases in between. This CDR3 has 13 residues. From germline, CDR1 is MDHEN and CDR2 SYDVKM.

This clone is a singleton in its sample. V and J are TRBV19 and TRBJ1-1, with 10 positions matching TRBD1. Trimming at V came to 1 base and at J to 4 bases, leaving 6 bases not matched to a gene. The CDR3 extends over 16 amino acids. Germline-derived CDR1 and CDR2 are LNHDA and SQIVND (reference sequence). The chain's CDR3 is CASSIGGDRGGTEAFF. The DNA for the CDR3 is TGTGCCAGTAGTATAGGAGGGGACAGGGGTGGCACTGAAGCTTTCTTT.

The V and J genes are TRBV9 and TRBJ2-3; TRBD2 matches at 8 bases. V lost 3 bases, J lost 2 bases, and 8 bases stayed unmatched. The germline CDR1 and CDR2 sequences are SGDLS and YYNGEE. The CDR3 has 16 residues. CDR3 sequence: CASSALGSGATDTQYF. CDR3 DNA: TGTGCCAGCAGCGCCCTCGGTAGCGGGGCCACAGATACGCAGTATTTT.

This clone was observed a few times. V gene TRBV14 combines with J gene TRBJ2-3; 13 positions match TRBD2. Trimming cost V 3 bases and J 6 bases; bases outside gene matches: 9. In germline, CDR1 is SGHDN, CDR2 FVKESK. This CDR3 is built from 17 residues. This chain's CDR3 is CASSQAELAGGLDTQYF. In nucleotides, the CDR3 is TGTGCCAGCAGCCAGGCCGAACTAGCGGGAGGGTTGGATACGCAGTATTTT.

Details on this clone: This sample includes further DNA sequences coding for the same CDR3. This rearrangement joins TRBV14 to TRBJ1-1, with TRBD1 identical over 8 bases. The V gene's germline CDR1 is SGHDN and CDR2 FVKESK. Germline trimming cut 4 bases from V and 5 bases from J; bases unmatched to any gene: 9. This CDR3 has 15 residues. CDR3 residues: CASSPRTGWDTEAFF. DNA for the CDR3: TGTGCCAGCAGCCCTAGGACAGGGTGGGATACTGAAGCTTTCTTT.

CDR3 region: CASSLGQMMGTNEKLFF. The DNA of the CDR3 is TGTGCCAGCAGCTTGGGACAGATGATGGGAACTAATGAAAAACTGTTTTTT. The genes are TRBV11-3 and TRBJ1-4; the match to TRBD1 covers 7 bases. CDR3 length: 17 residues. V was clipped by 3 bases and J by 1 base; unmatched bases: 8. Germline V CDR1 and CDR2: SGHNT, YENEEA.

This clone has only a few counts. CDR3 amino acids: CASEGQSSYNEQFF. CDR3 coding DNA: TGTGCCAGCGAGGGACAGAGCTCCTACAATGAGCAGTTCTTC. The V and J genes are TRBV11-3 and TRBJ2-1; TRBD1 aligns across 7 bases. With 8 bases clipped from V and 0 bases from J, the junction kept 4 bases outside the gene matches. Germline V CDR1 and CDR2: SGHNT, YENEEA. The CDR3 covers 14 residues.

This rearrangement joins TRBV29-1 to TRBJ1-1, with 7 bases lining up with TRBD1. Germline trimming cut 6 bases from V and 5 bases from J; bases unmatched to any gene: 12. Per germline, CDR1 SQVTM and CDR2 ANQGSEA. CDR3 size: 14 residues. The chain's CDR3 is CSVATRTGVTEAFF. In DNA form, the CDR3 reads TGCAGCGTCGCCACCCGGACAGGAGTAACTGAAGCTTTCTTT.

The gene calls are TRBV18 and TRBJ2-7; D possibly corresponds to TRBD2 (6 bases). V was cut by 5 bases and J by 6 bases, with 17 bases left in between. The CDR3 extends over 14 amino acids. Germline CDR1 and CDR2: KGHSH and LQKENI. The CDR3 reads CASSSSGGEGEQYF. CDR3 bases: TGTGCCAGCTCATCATCAGGAGGGGAAGGCGAGCAGTACTTC. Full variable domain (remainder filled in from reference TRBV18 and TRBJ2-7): NAGVMQNPRHLVRRRGQEARLRCSPMKGHSHVYWYRQLPEEGLKFMVYLQKENIIDESGMPKERFSAEFPKEGPSILRIQQVVRGDSAAYFCASSSSGGEGEQYFGPGTRLTVT.